In its sample, the clone carrying this T cell receptor beta chain was seen once. Its antigen is currently unknown. Here immunoSEQ multiplex PCR was the method, and the copy in TCRdb shows in-frame clones only, minus some. The sample shows 30,000 to 35,000 clones, 88% of them seen only once. These data are taken from a study of T cells in localized non-small cell lung cancer. The study, taken as a whole, reports: Clonality of T cells reached its maximum in uninvolved adjacent lung, surpassing tumor.

Sequences were derived from peripheral blood, sampled before any cancer treatment. The clonotype was recovered from a woman aged 40-69 years with stage I lung adenocarcinoma.

The CDR3 loop is CASSPRPDREQETQYF. Written as DNA, the CDR3 is TGTGCCAGCAGCCCTCGACCTGACAGGGAACAAGAGACCCAGTACTTC. V is TRBV5-4 and J is TRBJ2-5, with 7 nucleotides matching TRBD1. The germline gives CDR1 SGHNT, CDR2 YYREEE (reference sequence). After removal of 4 bases from V and 2 bases from J, the junction contained 11 bases not matched to a gene. The CDR3 spans 16 residues.